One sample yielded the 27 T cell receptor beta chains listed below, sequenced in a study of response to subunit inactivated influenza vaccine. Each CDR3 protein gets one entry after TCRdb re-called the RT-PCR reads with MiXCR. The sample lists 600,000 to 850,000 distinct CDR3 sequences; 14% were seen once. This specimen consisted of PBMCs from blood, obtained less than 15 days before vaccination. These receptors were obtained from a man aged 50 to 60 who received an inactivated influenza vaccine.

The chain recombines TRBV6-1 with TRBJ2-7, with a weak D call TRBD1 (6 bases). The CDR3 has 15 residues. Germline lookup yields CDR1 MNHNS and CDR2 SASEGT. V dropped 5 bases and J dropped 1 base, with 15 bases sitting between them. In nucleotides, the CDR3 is TGTGCCAGCAGTCTTGTCCGGGACACATCCTACGAGCAGTACTTC. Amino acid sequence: CASSLVRDTSYEQYF.

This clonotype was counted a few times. CDR3 bases: TGCAGTGCTAGCGGGGGGGGATCCTACAATGAGCAGTTCTTC. Its protein product is CSASGGGSYNEQFF. The chain combines TRBV20-1 with TRBJ2-1; 8 nucleotides agree with TRBD2. With 3 bases clipped from V and 1 base from J, the junction kept 2 bases outside the gene matches. This CDR3 spans 14 amino acids. Per germline, CDR1 DFQATT and CDR2 SNEGSKA (reference sequence).

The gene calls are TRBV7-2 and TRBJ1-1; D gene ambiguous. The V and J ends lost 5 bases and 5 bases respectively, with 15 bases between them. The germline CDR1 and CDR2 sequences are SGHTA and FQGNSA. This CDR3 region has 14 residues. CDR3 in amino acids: CASSASVILTEAFF. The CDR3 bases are TGTGCCAGCAGCGCATCAGTGATTTTAACTGAAGCTTTCTTT.

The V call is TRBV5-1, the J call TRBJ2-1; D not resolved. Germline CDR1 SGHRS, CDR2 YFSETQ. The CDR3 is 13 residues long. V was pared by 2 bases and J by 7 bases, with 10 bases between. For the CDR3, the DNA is TGCGCCAGCAGCTTTACGTATAGTAATGAGCAGTTCTTC. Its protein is CASSFTYSNEQFF.

CDR3 sequence: CASSPAGHTQETQYF. The CDR3, as DNA: TGTGCCAGCAGCCCAGCGGGACATACGCAAGAGACCCAGTACTTC. This chain uses TRBV7-9 with TRBJ2-5, with a tentative D call TRBD2 (7 bases). Trimming pared 5 bases from V and 2 bases from J, leaving 15 bases between. Germline V CDR1 and CDR2: SEHNR, FQNEAQ (reference sequence). This CDR3 comprises 15 residues. The full variable domain, in which reference TRBV7-9 and TRBJ2-5 provide the parts outside the CDR3, is DTGVSQNPRHKITKRGQNVTFRCDPISEHNRLYWYRQTLGQGPEFLTYFQNEAQLEKSRLLSDRFSAERPKGSFSTLEIQRTEQGDSAMYLCASSPAGHTQETQYFGPGTRLLVL.

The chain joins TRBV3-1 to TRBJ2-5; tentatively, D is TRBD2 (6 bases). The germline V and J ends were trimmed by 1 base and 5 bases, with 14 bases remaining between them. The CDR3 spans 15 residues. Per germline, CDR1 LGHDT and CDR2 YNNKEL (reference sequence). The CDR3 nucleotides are TGTGCCAGCAGCCAAGTCGGCGATCGGGGGGAGACCCAGTACTTC. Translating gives CASSQVGDRGETQYF.

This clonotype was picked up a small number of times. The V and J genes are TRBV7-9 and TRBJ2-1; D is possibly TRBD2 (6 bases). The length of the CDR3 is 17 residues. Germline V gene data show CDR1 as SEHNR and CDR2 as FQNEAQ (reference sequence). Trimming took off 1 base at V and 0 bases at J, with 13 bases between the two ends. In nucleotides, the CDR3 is TGTGCCAGCAGCTTAGGACCGGCGGGAAGCTCCTACAATGAGCAGTTCTTC. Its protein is CASSLGPAGSSYNEQFF.

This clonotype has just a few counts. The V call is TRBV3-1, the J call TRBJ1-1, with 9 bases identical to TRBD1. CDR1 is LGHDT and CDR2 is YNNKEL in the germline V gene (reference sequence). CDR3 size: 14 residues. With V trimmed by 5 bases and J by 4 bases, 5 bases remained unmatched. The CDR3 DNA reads TGTGCCAGCAGCTCCCGGGACAGGGTCACTGAAGCTTTCTTT. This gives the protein CASSSRDRVTEAFF.

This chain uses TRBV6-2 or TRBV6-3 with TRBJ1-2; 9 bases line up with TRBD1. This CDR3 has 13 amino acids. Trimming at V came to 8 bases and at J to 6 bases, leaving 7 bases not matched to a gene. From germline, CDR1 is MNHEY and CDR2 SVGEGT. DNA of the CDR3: TGTGCCAGCGCAACAGGGGGCGCGGATGGCTACACCTTC. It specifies CASATGGADGYTF.

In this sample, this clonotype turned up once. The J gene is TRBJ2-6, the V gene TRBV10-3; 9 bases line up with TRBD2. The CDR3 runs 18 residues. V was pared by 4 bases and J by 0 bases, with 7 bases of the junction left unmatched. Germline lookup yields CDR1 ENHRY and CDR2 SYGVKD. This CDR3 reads CAISGAGGGASGANVLTF. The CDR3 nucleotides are TGTGCCATCAGTGGTGCGGGCGGGGGGGCCTCTGGGGCCAACGTCCTGACTTTC.

The CDR3 spells CASSVGTSGGMREQFF. CDR3 DNA sequence: TGTGCCAGCAGCGTAGGTACTAGCGGGGGGATGAGGGAGCAGTTCTTC. The rearrangement links TRBV9 to TRBJ2-1, with TRBD2 matching over 12 bases. V lost 0 bases to trimming and J lost 10 bases; unmatched junction nucleotides: 8. Per the germline V gene, CDR1 is SGDLS and CDR2 is YYNGEE. The CDR3 length is 16 residues.

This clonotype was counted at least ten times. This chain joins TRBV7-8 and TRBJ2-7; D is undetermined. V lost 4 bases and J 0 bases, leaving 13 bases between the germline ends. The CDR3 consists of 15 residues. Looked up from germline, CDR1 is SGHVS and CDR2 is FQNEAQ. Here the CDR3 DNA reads TGTGCCAGCAGCTCCGGACCTCGGAGCTCCTACGAGCAGTACTTC. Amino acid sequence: CASSSGPRSSYEQYF.

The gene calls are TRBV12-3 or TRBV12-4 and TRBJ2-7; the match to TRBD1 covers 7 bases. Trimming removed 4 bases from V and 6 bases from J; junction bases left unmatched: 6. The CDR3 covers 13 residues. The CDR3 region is CASSSTDRVEQYF. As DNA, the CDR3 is TGTGCCAGCAGTTCCACCGACAGGGTCGAGCAGTACTTC.

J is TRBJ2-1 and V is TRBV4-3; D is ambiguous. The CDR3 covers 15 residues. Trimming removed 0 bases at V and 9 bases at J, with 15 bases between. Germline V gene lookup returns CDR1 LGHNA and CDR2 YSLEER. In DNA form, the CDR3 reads TGCGCCAGCAGCCAAGAGGCCTCAGGTCTGGGTGAGCAGTTCTTC. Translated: CASSQEASGLGEQFF.

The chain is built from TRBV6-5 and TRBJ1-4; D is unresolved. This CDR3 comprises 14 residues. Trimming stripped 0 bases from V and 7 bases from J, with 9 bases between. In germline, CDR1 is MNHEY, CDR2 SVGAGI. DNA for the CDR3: TGTGCCAGCAGTTACTCCGTAGGTGGTGAAAAACTGTTTTTT. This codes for CASSYSVGGEKLFF.

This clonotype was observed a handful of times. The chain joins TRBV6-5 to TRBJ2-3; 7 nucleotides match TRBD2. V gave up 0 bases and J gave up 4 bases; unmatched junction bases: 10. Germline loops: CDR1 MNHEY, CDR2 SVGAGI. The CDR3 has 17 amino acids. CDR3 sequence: CASSYSDRTRRADTQYF. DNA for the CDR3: TGTGCCAGCAGTTACTCGGACCGGACTAGGAGAGCAGATACGCAGTATTTT.

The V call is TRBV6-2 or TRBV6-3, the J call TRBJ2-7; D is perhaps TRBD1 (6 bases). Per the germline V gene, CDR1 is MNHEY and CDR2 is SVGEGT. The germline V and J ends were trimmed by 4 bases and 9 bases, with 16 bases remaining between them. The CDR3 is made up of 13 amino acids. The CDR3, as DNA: TGTGCCAGCAGTTCCGGGACAACCCTATCGCAGTACTTC. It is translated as CASSSGTTLSQYF.

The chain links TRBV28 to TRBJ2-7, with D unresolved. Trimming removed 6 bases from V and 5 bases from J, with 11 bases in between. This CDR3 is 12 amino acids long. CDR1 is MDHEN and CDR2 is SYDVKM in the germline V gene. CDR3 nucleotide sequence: TGTGCCAGCAGCGCGCCGGGTGACGAGCAGTACTTC. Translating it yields CASSAPGDEQYF.

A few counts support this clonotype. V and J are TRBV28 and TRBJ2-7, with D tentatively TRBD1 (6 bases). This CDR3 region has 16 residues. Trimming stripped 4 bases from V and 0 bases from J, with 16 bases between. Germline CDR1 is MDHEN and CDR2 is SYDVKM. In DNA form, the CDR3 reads TGTGCCAGCAGTTGGGACAAGTTATATAGCTCCTACGAGCAGTACTTC. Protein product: CASSWDKLYSSYEQYF.

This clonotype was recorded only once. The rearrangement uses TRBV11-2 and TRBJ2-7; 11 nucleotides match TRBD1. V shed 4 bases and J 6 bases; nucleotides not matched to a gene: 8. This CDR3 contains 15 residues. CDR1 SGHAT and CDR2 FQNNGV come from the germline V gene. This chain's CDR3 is CASSSNRDRGTEQYF. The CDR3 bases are TGTGCCAGCAGCTCAAACCGGGACAGGGGGACCGAGCAGTACTTC.

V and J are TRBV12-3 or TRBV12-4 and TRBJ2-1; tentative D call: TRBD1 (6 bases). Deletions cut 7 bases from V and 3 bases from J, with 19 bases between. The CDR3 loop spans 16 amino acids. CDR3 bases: TGTGCCAGCATCCTGGGGGCATCTGGGAGCTACAATGAGCAGTTCTTC. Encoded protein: CASILGASGSYNEQFF.

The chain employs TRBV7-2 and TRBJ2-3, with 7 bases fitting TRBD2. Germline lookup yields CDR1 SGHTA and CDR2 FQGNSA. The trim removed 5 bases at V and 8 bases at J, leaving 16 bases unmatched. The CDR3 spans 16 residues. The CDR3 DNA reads TGTGCCAGCAGCCCCGGTATTGGGGCGTGGGAGGGTACGCAGTATTTT. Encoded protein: CASSPGIGAWEGTQYF.

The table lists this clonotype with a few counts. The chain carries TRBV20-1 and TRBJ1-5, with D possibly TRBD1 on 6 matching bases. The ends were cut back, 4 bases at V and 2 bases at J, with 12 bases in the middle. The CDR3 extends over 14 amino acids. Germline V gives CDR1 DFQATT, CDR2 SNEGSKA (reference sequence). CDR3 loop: CSATQGMGNQPQHF. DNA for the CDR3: TGCAGTGCTACACAGGGTATGGGCAATCAGCCCCAGCATTTT.

The CDR3 is CASSLEVNPSDEQFF. As DNA, the CDR3 is TGTGCCAGCAGCTTAGAAGTTAACCCCTCGGATGAGCAGTTCTTC. This chain connects TRBV7-2 to TRBJ2-1; D remains ambiguous. The CDR3 spans 15 residues. Germline CDR1 is SGHTA and CDR2 is FQGNSA. V was pared by 1 base and J by 8 bases, with 15 bases between.

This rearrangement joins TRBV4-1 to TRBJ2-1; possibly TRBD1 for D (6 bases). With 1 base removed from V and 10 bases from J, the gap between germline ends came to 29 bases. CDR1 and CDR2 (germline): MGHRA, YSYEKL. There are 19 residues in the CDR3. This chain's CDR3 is CASSQGGRQRVGTFGEQFF. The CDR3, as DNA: TGCGCCAGCAGCCAAGGGGGGCGGCAGAGAGTGGGGACATTTGGGGAGCAGTTCTTC.

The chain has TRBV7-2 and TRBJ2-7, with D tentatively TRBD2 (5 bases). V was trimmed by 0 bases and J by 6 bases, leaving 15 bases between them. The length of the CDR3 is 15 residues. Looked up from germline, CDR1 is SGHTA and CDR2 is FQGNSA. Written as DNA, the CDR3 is TGTGCCAGCAGCTTAGCAACGGGGAATGGAGTCGAGCAGTACTTC. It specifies CASSLATGNGVEQYF. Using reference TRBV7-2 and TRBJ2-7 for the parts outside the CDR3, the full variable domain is GAGVSQSPSNKVTEKGKDVELRCDPISGHTALYWYRQSLGQGLEFLIYFQGNSAPDKSGLPSDRFSAERTGGSVSTLTIQRTQQEDSAVYLCASSLATGNGVEQYFGPGTRLTVT.

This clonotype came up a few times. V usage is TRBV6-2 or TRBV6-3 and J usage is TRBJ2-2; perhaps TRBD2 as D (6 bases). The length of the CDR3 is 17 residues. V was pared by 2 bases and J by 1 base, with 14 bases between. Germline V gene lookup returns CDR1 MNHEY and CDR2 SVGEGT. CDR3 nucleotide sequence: TGTGCCAGCAGTTACAGGGGCCTAGCGAGGAACACCGGGGAGCTGTTTTTT. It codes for CASSYRGLARNTGELFF.